This T cell receptor (beta chain) was sequenced during a study of read filtering for tumor transcriptome and immune sequencing. About the research overall: The cohort had more than 16 men and more than 11 women aged about 47 to 80, mean approximately 66 years. Study results and caveats: Dropping single-read clonotypes raised IR-seq and RNA-seq shared-clonotype correlation.

Germline CDR1 and CDR2: MDHEN and SYDVKM. This CDR3 has 21 residues. To note about this clonotype: Its antigen is undetermined. Compared with germline, one end of the junction differs, possibly owing to a read error.

Molecular barcoded adaptors covering alpha/delta and beta/gamma chains were used on 400 ng RNA. TCRdb itself ran the reads through MiXCR, one entry per CDR3 protein. The data hold tens of thousands of distinct CDR3 sequences, with roughly an eighth observed a single time. The chain uses TRBV28 and TRBJ2-5; TRBD2 agrees at 14 bases. Sequenced material: a population of CD138-negative cells sorted from bone marrow. The receptor was isolated from a donor aged 40 or over with multiple myeloma. The CDR3 sequence: CTSGLSVWGPGTSGSQETQYF. The CDR3 nucleotides are TGTACCAGCGGACTGTCTGTATGGGGGCCCGGGACTAGCGGGAGTCAAGAGACCCAGTACTTC.